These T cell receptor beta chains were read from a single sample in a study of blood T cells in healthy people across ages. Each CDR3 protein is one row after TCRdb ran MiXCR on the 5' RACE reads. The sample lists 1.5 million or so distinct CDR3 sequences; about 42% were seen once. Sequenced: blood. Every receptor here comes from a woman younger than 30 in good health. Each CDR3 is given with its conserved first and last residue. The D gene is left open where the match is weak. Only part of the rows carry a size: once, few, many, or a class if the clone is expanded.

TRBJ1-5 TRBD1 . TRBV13 CASSRTDLGQGNQPQHF TGTGCCAGCAGCCGGACCGACCTTGGACAGGGCAATCAGCCCCAGCATTTT
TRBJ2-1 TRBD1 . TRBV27 CASSFLGQGDNEQFF TGTGCCAGCAGTTTTTTGGGACAGGGGGACAATGAGCAGTTCTTC
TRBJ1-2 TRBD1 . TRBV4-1 CASSQRGQLDYGYTF TGCGCCAGCAGCCAGAGGGGGCAGTTGGACTATGGCTACACCTTC
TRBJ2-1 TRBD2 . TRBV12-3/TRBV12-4 CASSSLGRGLRSDEQFF TGTGCCAGCAGTTCCCTCGGGAGGGGCCTCCGTTCCGATGAGCAGTTCTTC
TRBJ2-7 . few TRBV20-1 CSARDRHEQYF TGCAGTGCTAGAGATCGGCATGAGCAGTACTTC
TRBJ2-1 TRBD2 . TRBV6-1 CASRPGSGRIIYNEQFF TGTGCCAGCAGGCCAGGAAGCGGGAGGATAATATACAATGAGCAGTTCTTC
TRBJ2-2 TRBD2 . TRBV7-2 CASSLTSGADGELFF TGTGCCAGCAGCTTAACTAGCGGGGCGGACGGGGAGCTGTTTTTT
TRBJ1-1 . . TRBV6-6 CASSDPGRGPNTEAFF TGTGCCAGCAGTGACCCGGGACGGGGCCCGAACACTGAAGCTTTCTTT
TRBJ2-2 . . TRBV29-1 CSVTSGAGELFF TGCAGCGTTACTAGTGGGGCCGGGGAGCTGTTTTTT
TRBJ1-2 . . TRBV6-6 CASSSLRGRLYGYTF TGTGCCAGCAGTTCCCTCCGGGGGAGGCTCTATGGCTACACCTTC
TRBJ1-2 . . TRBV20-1 CSASFGDGYTF TGCAGTGCTAGTTTCGGGGATGGCTACACCTTC
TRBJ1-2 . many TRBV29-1 CSVVTDYGYTF TGCAGCGTTGTTACGGATTATGGCTACACCTTC
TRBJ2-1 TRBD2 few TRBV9 CASSVERRAGRYEQFF TGTGCCAGCAGCGTAGAGCGCCGAGCGGGAAGGTATGAGCAGTTCTTC
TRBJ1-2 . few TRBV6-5 CASKLRAVYGYTF TGTGCCAGTAAACTACGGGCAGTCTATGGCTACACCTTC
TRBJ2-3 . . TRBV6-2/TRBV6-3 CASSLWRGADTQYF TGTGCCAGCAGCCTTTGGAGGGGGGCAGATACGCAGTATTTT
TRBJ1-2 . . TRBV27 CASSRTPGGGYYGYTF TGTGCCAGCAGTCGAACCCCGGGGGGCGGTTACTATGGCTACACCTTC
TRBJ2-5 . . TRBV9 CASSVAPGYETQYF TGTGCCAGCAGCGTAGCTCCAGGGTACGAGACCCAGTACTTC
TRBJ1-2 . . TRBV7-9 CASSREGEGYYGYTF TGTGCCAGCAGCCGGGAGGGGGAAGGGTACTATGGCTACACCTTC
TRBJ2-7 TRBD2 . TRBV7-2 CASSLKGLAGDYEQYF TGTGCCAGCAGCTTAAAAGGACTAGCGGGGGATTACGAGCAGTACTTC
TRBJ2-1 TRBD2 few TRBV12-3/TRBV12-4 CASGLRRGGKNEQFF TGTGCCAGCGGGCTTCGGCGGGGGGGCAAGAATGAGCAGTTCTTC
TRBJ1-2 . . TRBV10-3 CAISGQGRGYTF TGTGCCATCAGTGGCCAGGGTCGGGGCTACACCTTC
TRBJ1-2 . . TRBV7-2 CASSLARRREEGNYGYTF TGTGCCAGCAGCTTAGCGCGGCGCAGGGAAGAAGGGAACTATGGCTACACCTTC
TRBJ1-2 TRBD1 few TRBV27 CACRGTSDYGYTF TGTGCCTGCAGGGGGACCAGCGACTATGGCTACACCTTC
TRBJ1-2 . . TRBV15 CATSRDQQAYGYTF TGTGCCACCAGCAGAGATCAACAGGCCTATGGCTACACCTTC
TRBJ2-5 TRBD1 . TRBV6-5 CASSYDRGRGETQYF TGTGCCAGCAGTTACGACAGGGGGCGAGGAGAGACCCAGTACTTC
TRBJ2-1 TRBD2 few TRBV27 CASRYRGLENNEQFF TGTGCCAGCCGATACCGTGGACTAGAAAACAATGAGCAGTTCTTC
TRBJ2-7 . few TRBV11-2 CASSFGPENYEQYF TGTGCCAGCAGCTTCGGTCCTGAGAACTACGAGCAGTACTTC
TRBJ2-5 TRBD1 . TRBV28 CASSEGTVQETQYF TGTGCCAGCAGTGAGGGGACAGTCCAAGAGACCCAGTACTTC
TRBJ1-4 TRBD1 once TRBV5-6 CASSGSGGGNEKLFF TGTGCCAGCAGCGGATCAGGGGGTGGTAATGAAAAACTGTTTTTT
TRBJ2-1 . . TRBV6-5 CASSYHAQSYNEQFF TGTGCCAGCAGTTACCATGCCCAGTCCTACAATGAGCAGTTCTTC
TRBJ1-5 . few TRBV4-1 CASSQGQHF TGCGCCAGCAGCCAAGGCCAGCATTTT
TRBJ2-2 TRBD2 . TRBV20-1 CSANLAGGTGELFF TGCAGTGCTAATCTAGCGGGGGGCACCGGGGAGCTGTTTTTT
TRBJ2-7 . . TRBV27 CASSFSSGAASSYEQYF TGTGCCAGCAGTTTCTCTTCCGGGGCCGCAAGCTCCTACGAGCAGTACTTC
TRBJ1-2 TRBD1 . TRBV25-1 CASSDPDRELRYGYTF TGTGCCAGCAGTGATCCTGACAGGGAGTTGCGCTATGGCTACACCTTC
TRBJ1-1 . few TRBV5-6 CASSLQWVGARGSEAFF TGTGCCAGCAGCCTACAATGGGTGGGGGCGCGAGGATCTGAAGCTTTCTTT
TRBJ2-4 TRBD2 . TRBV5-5 CASSFSLGTSGINIQYF TGTGCCAGCAGCTTCTCCCTGGGGACTAGCGGGATAAACATTCAGTACTTC
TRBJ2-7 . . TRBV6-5 CASSPGTYPYNEQYF TGTGCCAGCAGTCCCGGGACTTACCCCTACAATGAGCAGTACTTC
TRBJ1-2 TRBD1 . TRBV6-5 CASSYSQGAYYGYTF TGTGCCAGCAGTTACTCACAGGGGGCTTACTATGGCTACACCTTC
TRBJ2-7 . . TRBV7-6 CASSPQTSEQYF TGTGCCAGCAGCCCACAGACTAGCGAGCAGTACTTC
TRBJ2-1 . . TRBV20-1 CRAERQNSYNEQFF TGCAGAGCCGAACGGCAGAACTCCTACAATGAGCAGTTCTTC
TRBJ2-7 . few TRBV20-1 CSARGEGRDEQYF TGCAGTGCCCGCGGCGAGGGTCGAGACGAGCAGTACTTC
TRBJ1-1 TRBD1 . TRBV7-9 CASSLAGDSLKNTEAFF TGTGCCAGCAGCTTAGCGGGGGACAGTTTGAAGAACACTGAAGCTTTCTTT
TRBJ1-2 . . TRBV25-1 CASSENQANYGYTF TGTGCCAGCAGTGAAAATCAAGCTAACTATGGCTACACCTTC
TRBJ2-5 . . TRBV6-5 CASSSVTGYQETQYF TGTGCCAGCAGTTCCGTGACGGGGTACCAAGAGACCCAGTACTTC
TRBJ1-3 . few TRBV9 CASSIWGSSGNTIYF TGTGCCAGCAGCATATGGGGGAGCTCTGGAAACACCATATATTTT
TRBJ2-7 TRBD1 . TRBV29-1 CSVWTGTHEQYF TGCAGCGTGTGGACAGGGACCCACGAGCAGTACTTC
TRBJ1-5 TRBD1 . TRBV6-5 CASSYRTGENQPQHF TGTGCCAGCAGTTACCGGACAGGGGAGAATCAGCCCCAGCATTTT
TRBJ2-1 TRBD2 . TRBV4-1 CASSLFSGGANNEQFF TGCGCCAGCAGCCTATTCAGCGGGGGGGCCAACAATGAGCAGTTCTTC
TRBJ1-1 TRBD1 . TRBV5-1 CASSDRGPNTEAFF TGCGCCAGCAGCGACAGGGGACCGAACACTGAAGCTTTCTTT
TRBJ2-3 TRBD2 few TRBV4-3 CASSQDGRAGAMGHSNTQYF TGCGCCAGCAGCCAAGACGGGAGGGCCGGTGCGATGGGGCATTCAAATACGCAGTATTTT
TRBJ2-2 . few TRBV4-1 CASSPGAAITNTGELFF TGCGCCAGCAGCCCGGGCGCGGCTATCACGAACACCGGGGAGCTGTTTTTT
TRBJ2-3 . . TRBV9 CASSDPNSSGQYF TGTGCCAGCAGCGACCCTAACAGTTCCGGACAGTATTTT
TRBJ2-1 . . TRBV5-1 CASSLGGAAFYNEQFF TGCGCCAGCAGCCTAGGAGGGGCAGCATTTTACAATGAGCAGTTCTTC